Below are 17 T cell receptor beta chains sequenced from a single sample in a study of blood T cell repertoires in COVID-19 (dated by TCRdb to the early 2020s). Library generation was performed with the immunoSEQ multiplex PCR assay. TCRdb stores this immuneACCESS table with in-frame sequences only. Part of the clones is absent; in the studies checked, under half of the shortfall reflects unresolved V genes, and no reason is known for the rest. The sample data list a few hundred thousand clones, and roughly 80% of these were observed just once. Roughly 5.5% of the sample comes from the top ten. Sequenced material: peripheral blood. Source of these receptors: a woman between 65 and 79 years old with COVID-19, enrolled during active disease.

V and J are TRBV7-6 and TRBJ1-4; a possible D gene is TRBD1 (6 bases). CDR3 length: 17 residues. V lost 2 bases, J lost 0 bases, and 13 bases lay in between. Germline CDR1 reads SGHVS; CDR2 reads FNYEAQ. The CDR3: CASSLRQRQATNEKLFF. Written as DNA, the CDR3 is TGTGCCAGCAGCTTACGGCAGCGACAGGCAACTAATGAAAAACTGTTTTTT.

J is TRBJ1-1 and V is TRBV7-9; D is uncertain. The CDR3 loop spans 13 amino acids. Germline V lookup: CDR1 SEHNR, CDR2 FQNEAQ (reference sequence). Trimming stripped 1 base from V and 6 bases from J, with 9 bases between. The CDR3 coding sequence is TGTGCCAGCAGCTTAGGTACCAACTCTGAAGCTTTCTTT. Translation: CASSLGTNSEAFF.

This rearrangement joins TRBV18 to TRBJ2-1; D is perhaps TRBD1 (5 bases). The germline V and J ends were trimmed by 6 bases and 3 bases, with 9 bases remaining between them. This CDR3 comprises 13 residues. CDR1 and CDR2 from the germline V gene are KGHSH and LQKENI. CDR3 protein: CASSLTGYNEQFF. CDR3 bases: TGTGCCAGCTCGCTTACAGGCTACAATGAGCAGTTCTTC.

V and J are TRBV11-2 and TRBJ2-5, with D possibly being TRBD2 (6 bases). CDR1 and CDR2 (germline): SGHAT, FQNNGV. This CDR3 is 12 amino acids long. Trimming left V 2 bases short and J 14 bases short, with 15 bases between. The CDR3 DNA sequence: TGTGCCAGCAGCTTAACTGAGACTAGTATTTACTTC. This gives the protein CASSLTETSIYF.

The chain couples TRBV2 to TRBJ1-6; D may be TRBD1 (6 bases). The CDR3 totals 13 residues. V was shortened by 7 bases and J by 7 bases, with 11 bases between the two germline ends. Germline V lookup: CDR1 SNHLY, CDR2 FYNNEI. The CDR3 reads CASTTGHNSPLHF. The CDR3 DNA reads TGTGCCAGCACCACAGGGCACAATTCACCCCTCCACTTT.

In its sample, this clone was seen once. The chain recombines TRBV7-2 with TRBJ1-1, with D possibly being TRBD1 (6 bases). The CDR3 loop spans 15 amino acids. V lost 4 bases and J lost 7, with 19 bases in between. Germline CDR1 and CDR2: SGHTA and FQGNSA. CDR3 in amino acids: CASSSGGALALEAFF. The DNA of the CDR3 is TGTGCCAGCAGCTCTGGGGGGGCTTTGGCCCTTGAAGCTTTCTTT.

The chain combines TRBV19 with TRBJ1-5; TRBD1 is a possible D gene (5 bases). Looked up from germline, CDR1 is LNHDA and CDR2 is SQIVND (reference sequence). The CDR3 is 16 amino acids. The ends were cut back, 3 bases at V and 6 bases at J, with 18 bases in the middle. The DNA for the CDR3 is TGTGCCAGTAGTATTTTGTCGGGGAGGAGGGGTCAGCCCCAGCATTTT. Translated, it gives CASSILSGRRGQPQHF.

The V gene is TRBV5-6, the J gene TRBJ1-2, with D maybe TRBD1 (6 bases). Germline CDR1 reads SGHDT; CDR2 reads YYEEEE. This CDR3 spans 15 amino acids. V lost 5 bases and J lost 5, with 19 bases in between. CDR3 sequence: CASSTTGRPSYGYTF. CDR3 nucleotide sequence: TGTGCCAGCAGTACGACAGGACGACCTTCTTATGGCTACACCTTC.

The chain uses TRBV6-5 and TRBJ1-1; 7 bases align to TRBD1. This CDR3 region has 15 residues. With 2 bases clipped from V and 4 bases from J, the junction kept 7 bases outside the gene matches. Per germline, CDR1 MNHEY and CDR2 SVGAGI. As DNA, the CDR3 is TGTGCCAGCAGTTACCCTAAGACAGGGTTCACTGAAGCTTTCTTT. Its translation is CASSYPKTGFTEAFF.

This chain links TRBV18 with TRBJ2-5, with 7 bases matching TRBD1. Trimming removed 3 bases from V and 1 base from J; junction bases left unmatched: 8. CDR3 length equals 16 residues. Looked up from germline, CDR1 is KGHSH and CDR2 is LQKENI. The CDR3, as DNA: TGTGCCAGCTCACCGCAATCTGGGACAGTCCAAGAGACCCAGTACTTC. This gives the protein CASSPQSGTVQETQYF.

The chain couples TRBV7-8 to TRBJ1-5; D may be TRBD1 (5 bases). CDR1 and CDR2 from the germline V gene are SGHVS and FQNEAQ. Trimming pared 5 bases from V and 2 bases from J, leaving 13 bases between. This CDR3 is built from 15 residues. The CDR3 loop reads CASSGGRIGNQPQHF. Here the CDR3 DNA reads TGTGCCAGCAGCGGGGGGAGGATTGGCAATCAGCCCCAGCATTTT. The entire variable domain, with the rest obtained from reference TRBV7-8 and TRBJ1-5, is as follows: GAGVSQSPRYKVAKRGQDVALRCDPISGHVSLFWYQQALGQGPEFLTYFQNEAQLDKSGLPSDRFFAERPEGSVSTLKIQRTQQEDSAVYLCASSGGRIGNQPQHFGDGTRLSIL.

This clone has only one observation. This chain uses TRBV6-2 or TRBV6-3 with TRBJ1-2; possible D gene TRBD1, 5 bases. Trimming pared 2 bases from V and 2 bases from J, leaving 15 bases between. Germline CDR1 MNHEY, CDR2 SVGEGT. The CDR3 is 16 amino acids. This CDR3 reads CASSYAAGWRNYGYTF. For the CDR3, the DNA is TGTGCCAGCAGTTACGCCGCAGGGTGGCGGAACTATGGCTACACCTTC.

This chain connects TRBV28 to TRBJ2-1, with D perhaps TRBD1 (6 bases). Trimming left V 6 bases short and J 3 bases short, with 15 bases between. The germline V gene has CDR1 MDHEN and CDR2 SYDVKM. The CDR3 has 15 amino acids. CDR3 nucleotide sequence: TGTGCCAGCAGACCGGGGACACGGATCTACAATGAGCAGTTCTTC. This gives the protein CASRPGTRIYNEQFF. Using reference TRBV28 and TRBJ2-1 for the parts outside the CDR3, the full variable domain is DVKVTQSSRYLVKRTGEKVFLECVQDMDHENMFWYRQDPGLGLRLIYFSYDVKMKEKGDIPEGYSVSREKKERFSLILESASTNQTSMYLCASRPGTRIYNEQFFGPGTRLTVL.

This clone has just one count. This sequence joins TRBV7-3 and TRBJ2-1; D perhaps matches TRBD1 (5 bases). Germline V gene sequence: CDR1 SGHTA, CDR2 FQGTGA. CDR3 length equals 15 residues. V was trimmed by 2 bases and J by 4 bases, leaving 12 bases between them. CDR3 nucleotides: TGTGCCAGCAGCTTAGGGGCCGCGAGGTACAATGAGCAGTTCTTC. Protein sequence: CASSLGAARYNEQFF. Using reference TRBV7-3 and TRBJ2-1 for the parts outside the CDR3, the full variable domain is GAGVSQTPSNKVTEKGKYVELRCDPISGHTALYWYRQSLGQGPEFLIYFQGTGAADDSGLPNDRFFAVRPEGSVSTLKIQRTERGDSAVYLCASSLGAARYNEQFFGPGTRLTVL.

This rearrangement joins TRBV7-2 to TRBJ1-2; D is perhaps TRBD1 (5 bases). Germline values: CDR1 SGHTA, CDR2 FQGNSA. V was clipped by 2 bases and J by 8 bases, with 15 bases between them. The CDR3 runs 14 residues. CDR3 amino acids: CASSLTPRGSGYTF. The CDR3 coding sequence is TGTGCCAGCAGCTTAACCCCCCGGGGGAGCGGCTACACCTTC.

The chain couples TRBV10-1 to TRBJ2-7; tentatively, D is TRBD2 (6 bases). CDR1 and CDR2 (germline): WNHNN, SYGVQD (reference sequence). This CDR3 has 15 amino acids. Trimming took 4 bases from V and 6 from J, leaving 19 bases between them. CDR3 sequence reads: CASSAIHGAGGEQYF. The DNA for the CDR3 is TGCGCCAGCAGTGCGATTCACGGGGCCGGGGGCGAGCAGTACTTC.

In its sample, this clone was seen a few times. The CDR3 sequence is CASRLRGAKNIQYF. The CDR3 DNA sequence: TGTGCCAGCAGGTTGCGGGGAGCCAAAAACATTCAGTACTTC. The chain couples TRBV5-6 to TRBJ2-4; possible D gene TRBD2, 6 bases. The germline V and J ends were trimmed by 5 bases and 0 bases, with 9 bases remaining between them. The CDR3 has 14 residues. Germline-derived CDR1 and CDR2 are SGHDT and YYEEEE.